Listed below are T cell receptor beta chains from one sample, sequenced in a study of T-cell reconstitution after alpha-beta-depleted transplantation in children. Using its own MiXCR run on the PCR reads, TCRdb lists one record per CDR3 protein. Of hundreds of thousands of distinct CDR3 sequences in the sample, roughly 8% were seen once. The specimen comprised PBMCs, mostly from graft donor cells, sampled 180 days after TCRalphabeta/CD19-depleted stem cell transplant. The source of these receptors is a male patient under 18 who had a stem cell transplant for acute lymphoblastic leukemia, so the T cells may come from the graft donor. The CDR3 runs from the conserved cysteine through the conserved F or W. A D gene is named only where the DNA matches it firmly. Clone size, where shown, is once, few, many, or a class for clones that have expanded.

J gene,V gene,clone size,D gene,CDR3 protein,CDR3 DNA
TRBJ2-7,TRBV5-6,many,-,CASSLGGLPGVF,TGTGCCAGCAGCTTGGGAGGCCTCCCCGGTGTCTTC
TRBJ2-3,TRBV12-3/TRBV12-4,many,TRBD2,CASSLSGSHADTQYF,TGTGCCAGCAGCCTCAGCGGGAGTCACGCAGATACGCAGTATTTT
TRBJ1-4,TRBV24-1,many,-,CATSDQETAYNEKLFF,TGTGCCACCAGTGATCAAGAAACCGCTTATAATGAAAAACTGTTTTTT
TRBJ2-7,TRBV20-1,many,-,CSARAQTGLGEQYF,TGCAGTGCTAGAGCTCAGACGGGGTTGGGCGAGCAGTACTTC
TRBJ2-5,TRBV6-1,many,-,CASSEGVQFQETQYF,TGTGCCAGCAGTGAAGGCGTACAGTTCCAAGAGACCCAGTACTTC
TRBJ2-7,TRBV2,many,-,CASSEAGLYEQYF,TGTGCCAGCAGTGAAGCAGGGCTATACGAGCAGTACTTC
TRBJ2-3,TRBV4-1,many,-,CASAFPGGGLTDTQYF,TGCGCCAGCGCCTTCCCGGGCGGGGGCCTAACAGATACGCAGTATTTT
TRBJ1-1,TRBV25-1,many,TRBD1,CASSSPGQGNTEAFF,TGTGCCAGCAGTTCTCCGGGACAGGGAAACACTGAAGCTTTCTTT
TRBJ1-1,TRBV12-3/TRBV12-4,many,-,CASSFTKTEAFF,TGTGCCAGCAGTTTCACGAAGACTGAAGCTTTCTTT
TRBJ2-2,TRBV5-1,many,-,CASSLAGLGGELFF,TGCGCCAGCAGCTTGGCCGGACTGGGCGGGGAGCTGTTTTTT
TRBJ2-7,TRBV29-1,many,TRBD1,CSVEDRTGGRHEQYF,TGCAGCGTTGAAGACCGGACAGGGGGCCGGCACGAGCAGTACTTC
TRBJ2-6,TRBV5-4,many,-,CASAKDRQAGANVLTF,TGTGCCAGCGCCAAAGACAGGCAAGCTGGGGCCAACGTCCTGACTTTC
TRBJ2-2,TRBV29-1,many,-,CSVRTGTLSTGELFF,TGCAGCGTCCGGACCGGGACACTTTCCACCGGGGAGCTGTTTTTT
TRBJ2-5,TRBV20-1,many,TRBD2,CSARGLAGRRETQYF,TGCAGTGCTAGAGGACTAGCGGGAAGAAGAGAGACCCAGTACTTC
TRBJ2-3,TRBV7-9,many,TRBD1,CASSVGQGKDTQYF,TGTGCCAGCAGCGTTGGACAGGGGAAGGATACGCAGTATTTT
TRBJ2-4,TRBV5-6,many,-,CASSRGRLAKNIQYF,TGTGCCAGCAGCAGGGGTAGATTAGCCAAAAACATTCAGTACTTC
TRBJ2-3,TRBV9,many,TRBD2,CASSGWTRGDTQYF,TGTGCCAGCAGCGGATGGACTAGAGGAGATACGCAGTATTTT
TRBJ2-5,TRBV4-1,many,TRBD2,CASSRTSGRQETQYF,TGCGCCAGCAGCCGGACTAGCGGAAGACAAGAGACCCAGTACTTC
TRBJ2-7,TRBV9,many,-,CASSVAPGGDYEQYF,TGTGCCAGCAGCGTAGCCCCAGGCGGGGACTACGAGCAGTACTTC
TRBJ2-7,TRBV12-3/TRBV12-4,many,-,CASSFFDIPYEQYF,TGTGCCAGCAGTTTCTTCGACATTCCCTACGAGCAGTACTTC
TRBJ2-2,TRBV10-3,many,-,CAIWATGEGYTGELFF,TGTGCCATCTGGGCGACAGGGGAGGGGTACACCGGGGAGCTGTTTTTT
TRBJ1-1,TRBV3-1,many,-,CASSQDWAMRTEAFF,TGTGCCAGCAGCCAAGATTGGGCAATGAGGACTGAAGCTTTCTTT
TRBJ1-2,TRBV20-1,many,-,CSAAYSGYTF,TGCAGTGCCGCCTACAGTGGCTACACCTTC
TRBJ2-7,TRBV20-1,many,TRBD2,CSARLAGRSYEQYF,TGCAGTGCCAGACTAGCGGGACGCTCCTACGAGCAGTACTTC
TRBJ1-1,TRBV11-2,-,TRBD1,CASSLVQTGVEAFF,TGTGCCAGCAGCTTAGTCCAGACAGGGGTTGAAGCTTTCTTT
TRBJ1-1,TRBV7-3,many,-,CASSLGGVTEAFF,TGTGCCAGCAGCTTAGGGGGTGTCACTGAAGCTTTCTTT
TRBJ2-1,TRBV20-1,many,TRBD2,CSASVGGGLRRSEQFF,TGCAGTGCTAGTGTGGGGGGGGGACTCAGGCGGAGTGAGCAGTTCTTC
TRBJ2-5,TRBV24-1,many,-,CATSDLDETQYF,TGTGCCACCAGTGATTTAGACGAGACCCAGTACTTC
TRBJ2-3,TRBV29-1,many,-,CSVRGRLTDTQYF,TGCAGCGTCCGGGGGAGGTTGACAGATACGCAGTATTTT
TRBJ1-2,TRBV18,many,-,CASSPTSANYGYTF,TGTGCCAGCTCACCGACCAGCGCTAACTATGGCTACACCTTC
TRBJ1-6,TRBV7-2,many,-,CASSSFENSPLHF,TGTGCCAGCAGCTCTTTCGAAAATTCACCCCTCCACTTT
TRBJ2-1,TRBV5-1,many,TRBD2,CASSLSGSIRYDEQFF,TGCGCCAGCAGCCTTAGCGGGAGTATTAGGTACGATGAGCAGTTCTTC
TRBJ2-2,TRBV6-2/TRBV6-3,many,TRBD2,CASKTSGTGELFF,TGTGCCAGCAAGACTAGCGGCACCGGGGAGCTGTTTTTT
TRBJ2-5,TRBV5-1,many,-,CASSNPTRGRETQYF,TGCGCCAGCAGCAACCCAACGAGGGGGAGAGAGACCCAGTACTTC
TRBJ1-2,TRBV28,many,-,CASSLPLGADDGYTF,TGTGCCAGCAGTTTGCCCCTCGGGGCAGACGACGGCTACACCTTC
TRBJ1-5,TRBV6-2/TRBV6-3,many,-,CASSYLGGGNQPQHF,TGTGCCAGCAGTTACCTCGGGGGAGGGAATCAGCCCCAGCATTTT
TRBJ2-3,TRBV7-9,many,-,CASSFGRAF,TGTGCCAGCAGCTTCGGCAGGGCTTTT